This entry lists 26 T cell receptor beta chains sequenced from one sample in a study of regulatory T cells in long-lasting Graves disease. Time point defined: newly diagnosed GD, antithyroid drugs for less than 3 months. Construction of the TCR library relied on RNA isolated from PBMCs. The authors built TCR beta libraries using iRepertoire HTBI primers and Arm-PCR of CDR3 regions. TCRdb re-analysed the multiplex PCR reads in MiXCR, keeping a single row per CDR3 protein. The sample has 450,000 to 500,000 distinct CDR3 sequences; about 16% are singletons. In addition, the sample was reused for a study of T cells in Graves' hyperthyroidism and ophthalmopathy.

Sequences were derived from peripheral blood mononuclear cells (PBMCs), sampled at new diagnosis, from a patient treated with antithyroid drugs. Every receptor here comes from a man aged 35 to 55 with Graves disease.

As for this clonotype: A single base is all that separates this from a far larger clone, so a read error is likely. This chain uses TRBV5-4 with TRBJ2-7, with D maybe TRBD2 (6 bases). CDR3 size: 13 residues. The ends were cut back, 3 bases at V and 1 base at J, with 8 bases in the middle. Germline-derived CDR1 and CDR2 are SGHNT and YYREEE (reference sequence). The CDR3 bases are TGTGCCAGCAGCTCGGACTATTCCTACGAGCAGTACTTC. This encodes CASSSDYSYEQYF.

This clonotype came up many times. The CDR3 is CASSPGEAVGGYTF. CDR3 sequence (DNA): TGTGCCAGCTCACCGGGCGAGGCCGTCGGAGGCTACACCTTC. The gene calls are TRBV18 and TRBJ1-2; D is unclear. V was pared by 3 bases and J by 8 bases, with 16 bases between. The germline V gene encodes CDR1 KGHSH and CDR2 LQKENI. CDR3 length equals 14 residues.

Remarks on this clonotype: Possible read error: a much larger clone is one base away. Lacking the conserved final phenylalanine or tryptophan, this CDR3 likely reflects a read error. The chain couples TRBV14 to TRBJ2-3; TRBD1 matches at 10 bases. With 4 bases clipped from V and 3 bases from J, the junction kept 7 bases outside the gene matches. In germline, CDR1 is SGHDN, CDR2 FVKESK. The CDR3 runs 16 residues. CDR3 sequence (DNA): TGTGCCAGCAGCCCCCGACAGGGGGCGAAGACAGATACGCAGTATTCT. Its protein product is CASSPRQGAKTDTQYS.

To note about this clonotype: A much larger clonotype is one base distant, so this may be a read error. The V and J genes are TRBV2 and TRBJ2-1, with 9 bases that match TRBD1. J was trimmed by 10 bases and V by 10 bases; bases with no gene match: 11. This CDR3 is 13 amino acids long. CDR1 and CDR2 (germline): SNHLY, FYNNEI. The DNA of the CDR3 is TGTGCCACCCAGGGGACAGGGAAAGGCGAGCAGTTCTTC. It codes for CATQGTGKGEQFF. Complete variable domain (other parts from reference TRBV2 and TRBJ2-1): EPEVTQTPSHQVTQMGQEVILRCVPISNHLYFYWYRQILGQKVEFLVSFYNNEISEKSEIFDDQFSVERPDGSNFTLKIRSTKLEDSAMYFCATQGTGKGEQFFGPGTRLTVL.

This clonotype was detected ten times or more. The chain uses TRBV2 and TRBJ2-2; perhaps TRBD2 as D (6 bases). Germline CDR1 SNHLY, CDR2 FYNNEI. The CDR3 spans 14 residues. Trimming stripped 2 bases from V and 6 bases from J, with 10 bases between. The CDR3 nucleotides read TGTGCCAGCAGTGAACTAGGGGAGGCCGGGGAGCTGTTTTTT. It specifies CASSELGEAGELFF.

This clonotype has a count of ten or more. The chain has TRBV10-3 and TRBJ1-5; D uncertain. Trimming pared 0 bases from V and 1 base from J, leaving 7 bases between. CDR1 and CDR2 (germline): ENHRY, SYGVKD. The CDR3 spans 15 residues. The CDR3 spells CAISESVVSNQPQHF. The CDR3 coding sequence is TGTGCCATCAGTGAGTCGGTGGTCAGCAATCAGCCCCAGCATTTT.

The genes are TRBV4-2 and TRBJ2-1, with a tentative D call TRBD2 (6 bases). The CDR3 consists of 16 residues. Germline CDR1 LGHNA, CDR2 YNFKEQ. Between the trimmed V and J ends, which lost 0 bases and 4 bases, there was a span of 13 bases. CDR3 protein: CASSQDTERVYNEQFF. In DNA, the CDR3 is TGTGCCAGCAGCCAAGATACGGAGCGGGTTTACAATGAGCAGTTCTTC.

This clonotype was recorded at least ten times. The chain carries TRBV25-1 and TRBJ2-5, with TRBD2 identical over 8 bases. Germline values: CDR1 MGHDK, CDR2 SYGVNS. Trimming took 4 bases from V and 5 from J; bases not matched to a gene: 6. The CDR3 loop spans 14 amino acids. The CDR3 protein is CASSVSGGGETQYF. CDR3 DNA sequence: TGTGCCAGCAGTGTTTCCGGGGGGGGGGAGACCCAGTACTTC.

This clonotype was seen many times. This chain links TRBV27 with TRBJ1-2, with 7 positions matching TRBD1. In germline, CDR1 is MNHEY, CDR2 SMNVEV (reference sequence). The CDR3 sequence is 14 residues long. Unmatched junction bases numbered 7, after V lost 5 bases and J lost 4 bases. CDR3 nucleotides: TGTGCCAGCAGTCCTCGACAGGGAGGCTATGGCTACACCTTC. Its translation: CASSPRQGGYGYTF.

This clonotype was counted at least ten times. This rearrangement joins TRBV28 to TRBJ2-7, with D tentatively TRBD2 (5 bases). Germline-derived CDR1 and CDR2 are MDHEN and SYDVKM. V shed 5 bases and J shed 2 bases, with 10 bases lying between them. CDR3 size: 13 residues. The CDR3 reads CASSRQRTYEQYF. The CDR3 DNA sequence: TGTGCCAGCAGTCGCCAGCGGACCTACGAGCAGTACTTC. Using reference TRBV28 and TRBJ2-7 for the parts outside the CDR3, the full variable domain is DVKVTQSSRYLVKRTGEKVFLECVQDMDHENMFWYRQDPGLGLRLIYFSYDVKMKEKGDIPEGYSVSREKKERFSLILESASTNQTSMYLCASSRQRTYEQYFGPGTRLTVT.

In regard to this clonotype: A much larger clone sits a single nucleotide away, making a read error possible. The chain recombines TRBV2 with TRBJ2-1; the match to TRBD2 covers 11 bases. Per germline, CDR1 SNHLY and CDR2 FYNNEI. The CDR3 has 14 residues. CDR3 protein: CASSELTSGGLWIF. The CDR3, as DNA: TGTGCCAGCAGTGAGCTCACTAGCGGGGGACTTTGGATCTTC.

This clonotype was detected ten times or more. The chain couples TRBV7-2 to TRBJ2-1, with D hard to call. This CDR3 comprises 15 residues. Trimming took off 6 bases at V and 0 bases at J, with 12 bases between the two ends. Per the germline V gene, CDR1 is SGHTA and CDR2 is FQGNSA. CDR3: CASRVEISSYNEQFF. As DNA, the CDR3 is TGTGCCAGCAGGGTAGAAATCTCCTCCTACAATGAGCAGTTCTTC.

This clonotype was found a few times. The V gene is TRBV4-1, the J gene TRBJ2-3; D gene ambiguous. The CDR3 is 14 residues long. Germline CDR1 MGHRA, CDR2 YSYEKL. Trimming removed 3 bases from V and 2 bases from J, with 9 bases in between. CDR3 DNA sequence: TGCGCCAGCAGCCAGGGCCTGTTCACAGATACGCAGTATTTT. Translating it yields CASSQGLFTDTQYF.

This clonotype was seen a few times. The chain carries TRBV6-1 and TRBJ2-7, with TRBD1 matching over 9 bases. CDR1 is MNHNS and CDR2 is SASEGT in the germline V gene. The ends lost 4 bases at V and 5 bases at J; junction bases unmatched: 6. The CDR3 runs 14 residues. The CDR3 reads CASSVTGGTDEQYF. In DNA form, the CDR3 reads TGTGCCAGCAGTGTGACAGGGGGAACCGACGAGCAGTACTTC.

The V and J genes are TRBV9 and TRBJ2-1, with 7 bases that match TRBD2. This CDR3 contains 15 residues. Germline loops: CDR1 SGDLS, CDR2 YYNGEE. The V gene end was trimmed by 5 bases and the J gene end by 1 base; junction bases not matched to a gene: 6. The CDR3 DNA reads TGTGCCAGCAGTAGCGGGTGGGGGTCCTACAATGAGCAGTTCTTC. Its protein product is CASSSGWGSYNEQFF. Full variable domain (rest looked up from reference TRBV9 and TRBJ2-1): DSGVTQTPKHLITATGQRVTLRCSPRSGDLSVYWYQQSLDQGLQFLIQYYNGEERAKGNILERFSAQQFPDLHSELNLSSLELGDSALYFCASSSGWGSYNEQFFGPGTRLTVL.

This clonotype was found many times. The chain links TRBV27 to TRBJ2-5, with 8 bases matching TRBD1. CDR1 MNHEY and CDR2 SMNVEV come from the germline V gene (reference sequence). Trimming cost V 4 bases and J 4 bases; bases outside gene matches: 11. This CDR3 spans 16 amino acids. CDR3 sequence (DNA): TGTGCCAGCAGTTCCCCAACAGGGGGGCGGGGAGAGACCCAGTACTTC. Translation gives CASSSPTGGRGETQYF.

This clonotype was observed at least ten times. The DNA of the CDR3 is TGTGCCAGCAGCATCCCTCCCGGACTAGCGGGAAGGTATGAGCAGTTCTTC. This codes for CASSIPPGLAGRYEQFF. This chain joins TRBV11-3 and TRBJ2-1; 12 positions agree with TRBD2. The CDR3 has 17 amino acids. V shed 5 bases, J shed 8 bases, and the junction held 13 bases outside the gene matches. The V gene's germline CDR1 is SGHNT and CDR2 YENEEA.

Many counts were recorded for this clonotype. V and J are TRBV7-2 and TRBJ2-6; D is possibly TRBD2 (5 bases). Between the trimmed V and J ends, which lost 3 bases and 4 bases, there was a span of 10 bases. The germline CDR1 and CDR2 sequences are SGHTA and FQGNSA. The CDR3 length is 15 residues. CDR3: CASSFEGLGANVLTF. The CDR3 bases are TGTGCCAGCAGCTTCGAGGGTTTGGGGGCCAACGTCCTGACTTTC.

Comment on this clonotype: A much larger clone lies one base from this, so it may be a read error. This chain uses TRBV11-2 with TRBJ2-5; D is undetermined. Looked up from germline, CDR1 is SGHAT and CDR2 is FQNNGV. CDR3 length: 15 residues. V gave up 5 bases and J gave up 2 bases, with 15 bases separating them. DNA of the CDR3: TGTGCCAGCAGCCCCACCCCAACGGCACAAGAGACCCAGTACTTC. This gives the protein CASSPTPTAQETQYF.

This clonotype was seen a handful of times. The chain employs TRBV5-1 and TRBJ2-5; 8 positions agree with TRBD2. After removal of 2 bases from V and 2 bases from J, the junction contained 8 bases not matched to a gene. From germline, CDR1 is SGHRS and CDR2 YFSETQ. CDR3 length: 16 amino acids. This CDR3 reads CASSLNLAGRQETQYF. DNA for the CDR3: TGCGCCAGCAGCTTAAACTTAGCGGGAAGGCAAGAGACCCAGTACTTC.

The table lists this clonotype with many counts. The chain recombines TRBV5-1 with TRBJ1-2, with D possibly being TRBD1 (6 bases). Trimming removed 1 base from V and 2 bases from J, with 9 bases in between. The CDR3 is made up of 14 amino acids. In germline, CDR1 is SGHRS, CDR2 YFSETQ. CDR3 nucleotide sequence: TGCGCCAGCAGCTTGACAGGGACGAACTATGGCTACACCTTC. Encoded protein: CASSLTGTNYGYTF. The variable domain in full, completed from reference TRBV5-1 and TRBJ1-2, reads KAGVTQTPRYLIKTRGQQVTLSCSPISGHRSVSWYQQTPGQGLQFLFEYFSETQRNKGNFPGRFSGRQFSNSRSEMNVSTLELGDSALYLCASSLTGTNYGYTFGSGTRLTVV.

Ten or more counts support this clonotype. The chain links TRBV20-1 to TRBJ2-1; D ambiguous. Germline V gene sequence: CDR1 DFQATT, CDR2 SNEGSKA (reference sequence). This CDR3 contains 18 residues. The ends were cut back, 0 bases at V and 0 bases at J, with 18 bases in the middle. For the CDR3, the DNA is TGCAGTGCTAGAGATATTGCCGCGCCATTTAGCTCCTACAATGAGCAGTTCTTC. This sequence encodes CSARDIAAPFSSYNEQFF.

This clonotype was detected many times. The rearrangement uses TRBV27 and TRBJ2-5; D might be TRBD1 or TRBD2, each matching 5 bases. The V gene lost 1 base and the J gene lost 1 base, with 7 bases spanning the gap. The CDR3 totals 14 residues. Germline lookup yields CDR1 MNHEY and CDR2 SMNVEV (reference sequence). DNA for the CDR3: TGTGCCAGCAGTTTATGGGGGAGCCAAGAGACCCAGTACTTC. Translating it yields CASSLWGSQETQYF.

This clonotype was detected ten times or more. The CDR3 loop reads CASSQRRGHYGYTF. DNA of the CDR3: TGTGCCAGCAGCCAAAGACGGGGGCACTATGGCTACACCTTC. This chain joins TRBV3-1 and TRBJ1-2; weak D call: TRBD1 (6 bases). CDR1 and CDR2 (germline): LGHDT, YNNKEL (reference sequence). This CDR3 has 14 residues. Trimming cost V 2 bases and J 3 bases, with 10 bases left between them.

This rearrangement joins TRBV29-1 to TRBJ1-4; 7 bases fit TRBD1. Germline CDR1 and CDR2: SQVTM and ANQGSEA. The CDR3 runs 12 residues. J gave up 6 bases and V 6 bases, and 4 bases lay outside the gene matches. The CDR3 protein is CSVGQGDEKLFF. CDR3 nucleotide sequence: TGCAGCGTAGGGCAGGGGGATGAAAAACTGTTTTTT.

The CDR3 DNA is TGTGCCAGCAGTCAAGGGACGGAAACCGGGGAGCTGTTTTTT. Translation: CASSQGTETGELFF. This rearrangement joins TRBV6-1 to TRBJ2-2; the D gene could be TRBD1 or TRBD2 (5 bases each). The CDR3 loop spans 14 amino acids. The germline V and J ends were trimmed by 5 bases and 5 bases, with 12 bases remaining between them. Germline V gene sequence: CDR1 MNHNS, CDR2 SASEGT.